This TCR beta chain was retrieved from a study of Ad26.COV2.S vaccination and SARS-CoV-2 variants. Study-level points and caveats: It was found that vaccine and placebo recipients had similar non-spike TCR breadth. Substantial breadth was reportedly displayed by spike-specific CD8+ and CD4+ T cell responses after vaccination. The placebo group had lower spike-specific TCR breadth than the vaccine recipients did. The TCR breadth and depth analyses may have understated or missed part of the total T cell responses.

TCRdb keeps only in-frame clones here, not all; method: immunoSEQ multiplex PCR. This repertoire shows about 180,000 clones, around 88% found once; its top ten account for approximately 6%. Turning to this clone: Its antigen is unknown.

The receptor was isolated from a human donor who had recovered from COVID-19. The sequencing used peripheral blood, collected after recovery from COVID-19.

The DNA for the CDR3 is TGTGCCAGCAGCCTAGGGAGGACAGCAAATTCACCCCTCCACTTT. It translates to CASSLGRTANSPLHF. The rearrangement joins TRBV3-1 (or the pseudogene TRBV3-2) to TRBJ1-6; a weak D match, TRBD1 (6 bases). CDR1 is LGHDT, CDR2 YNNKEL, per germline (reference sequence). V lost 4 bases and J lost 7, with 14 bases in between. This CDR3 region has 15 residues.